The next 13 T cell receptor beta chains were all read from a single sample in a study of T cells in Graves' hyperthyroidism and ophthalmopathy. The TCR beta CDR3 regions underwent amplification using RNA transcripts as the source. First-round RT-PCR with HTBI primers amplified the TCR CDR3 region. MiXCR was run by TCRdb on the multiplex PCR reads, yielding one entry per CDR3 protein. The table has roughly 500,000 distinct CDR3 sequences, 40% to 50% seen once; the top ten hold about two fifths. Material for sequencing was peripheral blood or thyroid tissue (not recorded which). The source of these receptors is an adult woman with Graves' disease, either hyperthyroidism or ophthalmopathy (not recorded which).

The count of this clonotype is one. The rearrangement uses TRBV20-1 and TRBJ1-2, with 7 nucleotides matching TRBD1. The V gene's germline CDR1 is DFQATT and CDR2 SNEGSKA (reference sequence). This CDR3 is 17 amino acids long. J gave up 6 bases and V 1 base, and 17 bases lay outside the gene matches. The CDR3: CSARAPGTVSGDDGYTF. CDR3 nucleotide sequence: TGCAGTGCTAGAGCGCCGGGGACAGTTTCCGGGGACGATGGCTACACCTTC.

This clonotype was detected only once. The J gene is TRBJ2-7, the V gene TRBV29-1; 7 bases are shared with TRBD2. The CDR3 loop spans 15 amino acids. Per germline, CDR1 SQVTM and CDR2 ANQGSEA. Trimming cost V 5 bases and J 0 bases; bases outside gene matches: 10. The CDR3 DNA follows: TGCAGCGTTTCGACTAGCCAAGGCCTCTCCTACGAGCAGTACTTC. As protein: CSVSTSQGLSYEQYF.

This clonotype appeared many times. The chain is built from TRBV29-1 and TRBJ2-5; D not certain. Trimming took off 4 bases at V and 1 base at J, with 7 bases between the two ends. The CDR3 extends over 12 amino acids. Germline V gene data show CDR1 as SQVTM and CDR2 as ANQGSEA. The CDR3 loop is CSVGKFQETQYF. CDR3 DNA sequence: TGCAGCGTTGGAAAGTTCCAAGAGACCCAGTACTTC.

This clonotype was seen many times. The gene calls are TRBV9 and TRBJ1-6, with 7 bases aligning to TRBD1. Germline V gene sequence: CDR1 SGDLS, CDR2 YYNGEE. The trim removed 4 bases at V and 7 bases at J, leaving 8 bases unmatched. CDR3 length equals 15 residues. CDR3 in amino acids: CASSHTRGYNSPLHF. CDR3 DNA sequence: TGTGCCAGCAGCCATACCAGGGGGTACAATTCACCCCTCCACTTT.

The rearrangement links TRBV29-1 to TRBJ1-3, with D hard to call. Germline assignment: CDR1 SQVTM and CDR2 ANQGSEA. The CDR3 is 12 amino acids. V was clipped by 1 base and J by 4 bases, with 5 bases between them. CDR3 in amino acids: CSVEGGGNTIYF. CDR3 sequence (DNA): TGCAGCGTTGAAGGGGGAGGAAACACCATATATTTT.

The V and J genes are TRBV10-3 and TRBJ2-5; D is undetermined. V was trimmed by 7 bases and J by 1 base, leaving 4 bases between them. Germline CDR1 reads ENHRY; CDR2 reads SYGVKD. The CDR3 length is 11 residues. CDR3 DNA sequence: TGTGCCATCAAGACCCAAGAGACCCAGTACTTC. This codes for CAIKTQETQYF.

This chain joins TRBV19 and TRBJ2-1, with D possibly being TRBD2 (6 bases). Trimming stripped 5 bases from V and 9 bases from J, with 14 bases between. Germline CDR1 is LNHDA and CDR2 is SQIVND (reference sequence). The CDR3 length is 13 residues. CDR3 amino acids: CASSLRREAEQFF. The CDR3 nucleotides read TGTGCCAGTAGTCTACGGAGGGAGGCTGAGCAGTTCTTC.

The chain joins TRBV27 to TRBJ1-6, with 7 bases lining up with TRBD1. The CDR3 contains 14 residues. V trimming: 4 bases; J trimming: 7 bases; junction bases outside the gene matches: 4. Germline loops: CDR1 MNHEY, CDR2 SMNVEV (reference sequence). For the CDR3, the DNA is TGTGCCAGCAGTTGGGGACAGACAAATTCACCCCTCCACTTT. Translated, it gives CASSWGQTNSPLHF.

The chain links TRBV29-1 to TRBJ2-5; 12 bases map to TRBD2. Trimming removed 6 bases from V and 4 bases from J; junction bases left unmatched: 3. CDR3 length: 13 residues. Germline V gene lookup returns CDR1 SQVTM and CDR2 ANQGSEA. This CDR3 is CSVETSGGETQYF. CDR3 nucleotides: TGCAGCGTGGAGACTAGCGGGGGAGAGACCCAGTACTTC.

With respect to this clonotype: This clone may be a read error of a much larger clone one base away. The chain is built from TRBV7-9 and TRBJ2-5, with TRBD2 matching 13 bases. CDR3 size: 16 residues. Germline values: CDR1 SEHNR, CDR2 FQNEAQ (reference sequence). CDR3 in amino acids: CAGSSEGLAGVETQYF. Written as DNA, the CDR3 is TGTGCCGGCAGCTCCGAAGGACTAGCGGGAGTGGAGACCCAGTACTTC.

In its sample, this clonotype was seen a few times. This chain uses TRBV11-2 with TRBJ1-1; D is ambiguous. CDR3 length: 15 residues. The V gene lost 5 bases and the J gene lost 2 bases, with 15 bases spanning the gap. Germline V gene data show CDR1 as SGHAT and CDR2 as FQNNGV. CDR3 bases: TGTGCCAGCAGCGCAACGGCGGCCAGTAACACTGAAGCTTTCTTT. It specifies CASSATAASNTEAFF.

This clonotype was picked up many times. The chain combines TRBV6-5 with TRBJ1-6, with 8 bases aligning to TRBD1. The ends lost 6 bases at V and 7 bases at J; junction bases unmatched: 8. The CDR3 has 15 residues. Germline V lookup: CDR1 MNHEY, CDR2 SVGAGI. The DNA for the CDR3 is TGTGCCAGCAGAAGAGGACAGGGAGACAATTCACCCCTCCACTTT. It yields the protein CASRRGQGDNSPLHF.

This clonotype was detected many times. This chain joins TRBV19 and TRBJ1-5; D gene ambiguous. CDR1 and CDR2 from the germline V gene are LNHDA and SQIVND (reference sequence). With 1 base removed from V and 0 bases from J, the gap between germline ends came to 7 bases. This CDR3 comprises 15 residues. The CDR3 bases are TGTGCCAGTAGTATAGGGGCAGTTAGCAATCAGCCCCAGCATTTT. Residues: CASSIGAVSNQPQHF.